This entry lists 21 T cell receptor beta chains sequenced from one sample in a study of T-cell reconstitution after alpha-beta-depleted transplantation in children. Unique molecular identifiers were incorporated when the TCRbeta library was constructed. Each CDR3 protein is one row after TCRdb ran MiXCR on the PCR reads. This sample has about 280,000 distinct CDR3 sequences; around 10% occur once, and the top ten carry 20% to 25%. This specimen was peripheral blood, taken 180 days after TCRalphabeta/CD19-depleted stem cell transplant. These receptors came from a male patient between 2 and 9 years old who had a stem cell transplant for chronic granulomatous disease, so the T cells may come from the graft donor.

This clonotype appeared many times. This chain joins TRBV12-3 or TRBV12-4 and TRBJ2-2; possible D gene TRBD1, 6 bases. CDR3 length equals 15 residues. V shed 5 bases and J shed 6 bases, with 16 bases lying between them. The CDR3 region is CASSPQGGMPGELFF. The CDR3 DNA sequence: TGTGCCAGCAGTCCCCAAGGGGGAATGCCCGGGGAGCTGTTTTTT.

This clonotype was seen at least ten times. The chain has TRBV12-3 or TRBV12-4 and TRBJ1-4; TRBD1 matches 8 bases. This CDR3 is built from 15 residues. The V gene end was trimmed by 6 bases and the J gene end by 5 bases; junction bases not matched to a gene: 8. The CDR3 sequence: CASSPGQAINEKLFF. Here the CDR3 DNA reads TGTGCCAGCAGCCCGGGACAGGCGATAAATGAAAAACTGTTTTTT.

This clonotype was recorded at least ten times. This sequence joins TRBV20-1 and TRBJ2-1, with TRBD2 identical over 7 bases. The CDR3 has 15 amino acids. With 6 bases clipped from V and 2 bases from J, the junction kept 10 bases outside the gene matches. Germline CDR1 DFQATT, CDR2 SNEGSKA (reference sequence). The CDR3 region is CSANPSGPTYNEQFF. The CDR3 coding sequence is TGCAGTGCCAATCCTAGCGGCCCTACCTACAATGAGCAGTTCTTC.

The V call is TRBV5-1, the J call TRBJ2-7; 9 bases are a match to TRBD2. Germline values: CDR1 SGHRS, CDR2 YFSETQ. The J segment lost 3 bases and the V segment lost 0 bases, leaving 7 bases of the junction unmatched. CDR3 length equals 16 residues. The CDR3 loop reads CASSLGGVREGYEQYF. The CDR3 DNA is TGCGCCAGCAGCTTGGGGGGCGTGCGGGAGGGCTACGAGCAGTACTTC. Full variable domain (remainder filled in from reference TRBV5-1 and TRBJ2-7): KAGVTQTPRYLIKTRGQQVTLSCSPISGHRSVSWYQQTPGQGLQFLFEYFSETQRNKGNFPGRFSGRQFSNSRSEMNVSTLELGDSALYLCASSLGGVREGYEQYFGPGTRLTVT.

The J gene is TRBJ2-7, the V gene TRBV14; D not certain. CDR1 and CDR2 from the germline V gene are SGHDN and FVKESK. CDR3 size: 14 residues. V lost 0 bases and J 5 bases, leaving 11 bases between the germline ends. CDR3 DNA: TGTGCCAGCAGCCAAGAAAGGGTAGCTCACGAGCAGTACTTC. Its translation is CASSQERVAHEQYF. The whole variable domain, remainder taken from reference TRBV14 and TRBJ2-7, is EAGVTQFPSHSVIEKGQTVTLRCDPISGHDNLYWYRRVMGKEIKFLLHFVKESKQDESGMPNNRFLAERTGGTYSTLKVQPAELEDSGVYFCASSQERVAHEQYFGPGTRLTVT.

In its sample, this clonotype was seen many times. The CDR3 DNA reads TGCAGTGCCCAAGAGGGGGACAGGGGGGAAGAGACCCAGTACTTC. It is translated as CSAQEGDRGEETQYF. The chain recombines TRBV20-1 with TRBJ2-5; 11 nucleotides line up with TRBD1. The CDR3 runs 15 residues. With 6 bases clipped from V and 3 bases from J, the junction kept 9 bases outside the gene matches. Per germline, CDR1 DFQATT and CDR2 SNEGSKA (reference sequence).

This clonotype was picked up many times. This chain connects TRBV20-1 to TRBJ1-5; 7 bases are shared with TRBD1. From germline, CDR1 is DFQATT and CDR2 SNEGSKA (reference sequence). The CDR3 sequence is 14 residues long. The V gene end was trimmed by 4 bases and the J gene end by 3 bases; junction bases not matched to a gene: 6. The CDR3 nucleotides are TGCAGTGCTATAGGACAGGCCATCAATCAGCCCCAGCATTTT. Its translation: CSAIGQAINQPQHF.

This clonotype came up many times. The rearrangement joins TRBV9 to TRBJ2-7, with 10 nucleotides matching TRBD2. Germline CDR1 and CDR2: SGDLS and YYNGEE. V lost 2 bases to trimming and J lost 4 bases; unmatched junction nucleotides: 6. The CDR3 length is 15 residues. DNA for the CDR3: TGTGCCAGCAGCGTGGCTAGCGGGAGTTTGTACGAGCAGTACTTC. As protein: CASSVASGSLYEQYF.

Comments on this clonotype: A read error is possible here, since a much larger clone lies one base away. The chain links TRBV4-3 to TRBJ1-3; D is uncertain. The CDR3 is 15 residues long. From germline, CDR1 is LGHNA and CDR2 YSLEER. This chain's CDR3 is CASSQVTGSGNTLYF. The DNA of the CDR3 is TGCGCCAGCAGCCAAGTTACTGGCTCTGGAAACACCCTATATTTT.

At least ten counts were recorded for this clonotype. V and J are TRBV20-1 and TRBJ2-7; 12 bases are a match to TRBD2. V dropped 1 base and J dropped 5; count of bases not matched to a gene: 9. CDR1 and CDR2 from the germline V gene are DFQATT and SNEGSKA (reference sequence). The length of the CDR3 is 16 residues. The CDR3 DNA reads as TGCAGTGCTAGAGTTTACCCTAGCGGGAGGGCCCACGAGCAGTACTTC. Its protein product is CSARVYPSGRAHEQYF.

Many counts were recorded for this clonotype. V and J are TRBV5-5 and TRBJ1-5, with TRBD1 identical over 10 bases. Germline V gene data show CDR1 as SGHKS and CDR2 as YYEKEE (reference sequence). The V segment lost 5 bases and the J segment 5 bases; nucleotides outside the gene matches: 7. There are 15 residues in the CDR3. CDR3 DNA: TGTGCCAGCAGGGCGGACAGGGGGTTGGATCAGCCCCAGCATTTT. Its translation is CASRADRGLDQPQHF.

This clonotype came up many times. The chain is built from TRBV19 and TRBJ1-5; D is uncertain. Germline V gene lookup returns CDR1 LNHDA and CDR2 SQIVND (reference sequence). The CDR3 sequence is 13 residues long. V lost 5 bases, J lost 4 bases, and 9 bases lay in between. The CDR3 loop is CASSGRRNQPQHF. The CDR3 region has the DNA TGTGCCAGTAGTGGACGGAGGAATCAGCCCCAGCATTTT.

This clonotype was counted ten times or more. The chain couples TRBV29-1 to TRBJ2-1; weak D call: TRBD2 (6 bases). Germline values: CDR1 SQVTM, CDR2 ANQGSEA. The CDR3 contains 13 residues. DNA for the CDR3: TGCAGTGTGGGGGGAGGCTCCTACAATGAGCAGTTCTTC. Its translation is CSVGGGSYNEQFF.

This clonotype was picked up many times. The genes are TRBV7-6 and TRBJ1-3; D is possibly TRBD1 (5 bases). The CDR3 has 19 residues. Trimming took 2 bases from V and 0 from J, leaving 20 bases between them. Per germline, CDR1 SGHVS and CDR2 FNYEAQ. Written as DNA, the CDR3 is TGTGCCAGCAGCTTACTCGGGGGTCGACATTTTACCTCTGGAAACACCATATATTTT. Translated, it gives CASSLLGGRHFTSGNTIYF.

This clonotype was counted at least ten times. The chain combines TRBV7-2 with TRBJ2-1; weak D call: TRBD2 (5 bases). The CDR3 loop spans 14 amino acids. CDR1 and CDR2 (germline): SGHTA, FQGNSA. Trimming pared 8 bases from V and 7 bases from J, leaving 18 bases between. Here the CDR3 DNA reads TGTGCCAGCCAAACCGTCACGGGGATGAATGAGCAGTTCTTC. This codes for CASQTVTGMNEQFF.

The sample holds many counts of this clonotype. V gene TRBV29-1 combines with J gene TRBJ2-5; TRBD2 might be the D (5 bases). The CDR3 totals 10 residues. The ends were cut back, 4 bases at V and 5 bases at J, with 5 bases in the middle. In germline, CDR1 is SQVTM, CDR2 ANQGSEA. Written as DNA, the CDR3 is TGCAGCGTTGGGAGGGAGACCCAGTACTTC. Its translation is CSVGRETQYF.

This clonotype was counted only a few times. An end of the junction does not agree with germline; a read error may underlie this. The chain has TRBV5-1 and TRBJ2-3, with TRBD1 matching 9 bases. The CDR3 has 15 amino acids. Germline V gene sequence: CDR1 SGHRS, CDR2 YFSETQ. The CDR3 protein is CASSVGTGSRDTQYF. In DNA, the CDR3 is TGCGCCAGCAGCGTCGGGACAGGGAGCAGAGATACGCAGTATTTT.

Ten or more counts support this clonotype. The CDR3: CATSRVVLAADTQYF. CDR3 DNA: TGTGCCACCAGCAGAGTCGTACTAGCGGCAGATACGCAGTATTTT. The gene calls are TRBV15 and TRBJ2-3; 8 bases are a match to TRBD2. The germline gives CDR1 LNHNV, CDR2 YYDKDF (reference sequence). The CDR3 extends over 15 amino acids. Unmatched junction bases numbered 4, after V lost 1 base and J lost 4 bases.

This clonotype was observed many times. The chain is built from TRBV5-1 and TRBJ2-5; maybe TRBD2 (6 bases). V lost 4 bases and J 5 bases, leaving 12 bases between the germline ends. Germline V gene data show CDR1 as SGHRS and CDR2 as YFSETQ. This CDR3 is built from 13 residues. CDR3 residues: CASSPGTPETQYF. The DNA of the CDR3 is TGCGCCAGCAGCCCCGGGACTCCGGAGACCCAGTACTTC.

Details on this clonotype: This may be a read error: a much more frequent sequence differs by one nucleotide. The V gene is TRBV20-1, the J gene TRBJ1-2; 10 bases are shared with TRBD1. Germline lookup yields CDR1 DFQATT and CDR2 SNEGSKA (reference sequence). The CDR3 is made up of 13 amino acids. The CDR3 DNA reads TGCAGTGCGGAAGGACAGGGGGGGCATGGCGACACCTTC. Protein sequence: CSAEGQGGHGDTF.

The table lists this clonotype with a few counts. The chain joins TRBV18 to TRBJ1-1; no clear D. The CDR3 loop spans 14 amino acids. Trimming cost V 3 bases and J 0 bases, with 8 bases left between them. The germline gives CDR1 KGHSH, CDR2 LQKENI. The chain's CDR3 is CASSPERMNTEAFF. The CDR3 region has the DNA TGTGCCAGCTCACCGGAGCGCATGAACACTGAAGCTTTCTTT.